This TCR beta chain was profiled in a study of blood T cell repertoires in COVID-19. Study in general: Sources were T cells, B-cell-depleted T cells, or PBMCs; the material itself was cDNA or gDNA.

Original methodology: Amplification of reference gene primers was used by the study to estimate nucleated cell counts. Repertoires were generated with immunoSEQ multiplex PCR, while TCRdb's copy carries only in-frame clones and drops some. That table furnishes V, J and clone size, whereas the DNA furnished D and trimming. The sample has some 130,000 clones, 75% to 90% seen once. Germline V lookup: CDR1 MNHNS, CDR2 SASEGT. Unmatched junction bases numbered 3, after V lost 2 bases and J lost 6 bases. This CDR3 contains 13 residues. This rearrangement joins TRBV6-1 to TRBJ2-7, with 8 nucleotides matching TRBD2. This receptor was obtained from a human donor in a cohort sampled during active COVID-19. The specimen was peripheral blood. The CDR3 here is CASSERGGLEQYF. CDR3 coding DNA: TGTGCCAGCAGTGAACGGGGGGGGCTCGAGCAGTACTTC.